This is a list of T cell receptor beta chains from one sample in a study of blood T cell repertoires in COVID-19. Sequencing was performed with immunoSEQ multiplex PCR; in TCRdb, only in-frame clones are kept and a portion is missing. The sample contains 250,000 to 300,000 clones, less than 90% of which appear only once. Specimen: peripheral blood. Receptors originate from a man in his fifties or sixties who had recovered from COVID-19. Both conserved end residues are part of each CDR3. The D gene is left open where the match is weak. Clone size is not always given. Where it is, it says once, few, many or a class for expanded clones.

d_call	clone_size	j_call	v_call	cdr3_nt	cdr3_aa
TRBD1	few	TRBJ2-7	TRBV7-9	TGTGCCAGCAGCAGACAGGGCTCCTACGAGCAGTACTTC	CASSRQGSYEQYF
-	-	TRBJ2-5	TRBV12-5	TGTGCTAGTGGTTTGGCCTCGGGACAAGGTACCGAGACCCAGTACTTC	CASGLASGQGTETQYF
TRBD2	-	TRBJ2-5	TRBV5-1	TGCGCCAGCAGAGGCGGGAGAGGTGTCGAGACCCAGTACTTC	CASRGGRGVETQYF
TRBD2	-	TRBJ2-3	TRBV6-1	TGTGCCAGCAGTGAGTGGGGACTAGTTTCCGCGCAGTATTTT	CASSEWGLVSAQYF
-	-	TRBJ2-1	TRBV5-4	TGTGCCAGCAAGGTTGATGGACGGAAGGACTACTCGCCCTCCTACAATGAGCAGTTCTTC	CASKVDGRKDYSPSYNEQFF
TRBD2	-	TRBJ2-7	TRBV4-1	TGCGCCAGCAGCCAACGCCTAGCGGGAGGGCACAGCTCCTACGAGCAGTACTTC	CASSQRLAGGHSSYEQYF
TRBD1	-	TRBJ1-2	TRBV3-1/TRBV3-2	TGTGCCAGCAGCCGAGGACAGGTAAACTATGGCTACACCTTC	CASSRGQVNYGYTF
-	few	TRBJ2-2	TRBV29-1	TGCAGCGTTGGTGGGCTTCACACCGGGGAGCTGTTTTTT	CSVGGLHTGELFF
TRBD2	-	TRBJ2-5	TRBV2	TGTGCCAGCAGTTTTAGGGCTAGCGGGAGTGGTGAGACCCAGTACTTC	CASSFRASGSGETQYF
-	-	TRBJ2-2	TRBV29-1	TGCAGCGTTGCGTTTATTGGACAGAAACGCACCGGGGAGCTGTTTTTT	CSVAFIGQKRTGELFF
TRBD1	-	TRBJ1-2	TRBV28	TGTGCCAGCACCCCCGGGGGAACTTACAGGGGGCGTAGTGGCTACACCTTC	CASTPGGTYRGRSGYTF
TRBD1	-	TRBJ1-6	TRBV18	TGTGCCAGCTCACCACCCAGGGGGGAAAATTCACCCCTCCACTTT	CASSPPRGENSPLHF
-	-	TRBJ1-6	TRBV19	TGTGCCAGTAGTGGCCGGGATAATTCACCCCTCCACTTT	CASSGRDNSPLHF
TRBD2	-	TRBJ2-1	TRBV11-1	TGTGCCAGCAGCTCACCCGGGGGGGTCTCCTACAATGAGCAGTTCTTC	CASSSPGGVSYNEQFF
TRBD2	-	TRBJ2-5	TRBV2	TGTGCCAGCAGTGAAGTTGCTTCTCTAGCGGGGGGCTCAGAGACCCAGTACTTC	CASSEVASLAGGSETQYF
TRBD1	-	TRBJ1-6	TRBV28	TGTGCCAGCACTTTAGGACAGGAAAACTCCTATAATTCACCCCTCCACTTT	CASTLGQENSYNSPLHF
-	-	TRBJ2-7	TRBV2	TGTGCCAGCAGTGAAAATTCCCTGGGGAGCTCCTACGAGCAGTACTTC	CASSENSLGSSYEQYF
-	-	TRBJ2-1	TRBV7-3	TGTGCCAGCAGCTTAACTCTTGGCTTCGACAATGAGCAGTTCTTC	CASSLTLGFDNEQFF
-	-	TRBJ2-5	TRBV4-2	TGTGCCAGCAGCCAAGGACAAAGGGGTGTGGGGGAGACCCAGTACTTC	CASSQGQRGVGETQYF
TRBD1	-	TRBJ2-5	TRBV18	TGTGCCAGCTCCCCGGGACAGCAAGAGACCCAGTACTTC	CASSPGQQETQYF
-	once	TRBJ2-5	TRBV7-9	TGTGCCAGCAGCCCCAGGGAACGGCAAGAGACCCAGTACTTC	CASSPRERQETQYF
-	-	TRBJ2-2	TRBV29-1	TGCAGCGTTCTAGCTCGGCCCACCGGGGAGCTGTTTTTT	CSVLARPTGELFF
-	-	TRBJ1-6	TRBV5-4	TGTGCCAGCAGCTTTGAGGGTAATTCACCCCTCCACTTT	CASSFEGNSPLHF
TRBD1	-	TRBJ2-6	TRBV9	TGTGCCAGCAGCGCACAGGGGATGGCTGGGGCCAACGTCCTGACTTTC	CASSAQGMAGANVLTF
-	-	TRBJ1-1	TRBV7-5	TGTGTCAGAAGCTTAGTAGGGACATCTAAGGGGGAGATGAACACTGAAGCTTTCTTT	CVRSLVGTSKGEMNTEAFF